Sequencing of this T cell receptor (beta chain) was carried out in a study of cytomegalovirus exposure and HLA in healthy donors. Study-wide findings and caveats: The authors assumed roughly uniform sequencing depth across donors for presence/absence analyses. Confirmation was obtained in vitro that a few CMV-associated chains are specific for CMV antigens. Follow-up analysis seemed to connect common viral pathogens with several of the most significant clusters identified.

The PCR had 60 Vbeta and 13 Jbeta primers. The assay was immunoSEQ multiplex PCR, and TCRdb's table has in-frame clones only and misses some. This sample carries 140,000 or so clones, less than 90% of them seen once, and the ten largest clones take less than 2.5%. The V gene's germline CDR1 is SGHRS and CDR2 YFSETQ. V shed 4 bases and J shed 0 bases, with 11 bases lying between them. The CDR3 runs to 15 residues. As to this clone: What it recognizes is unknown.

This TCR came from a boy aged 2 to 10 in good health and CMV-seronegative. The sample taken for sequencing was PBMCs. V usage is TRBV5-1 and J usage is TRBJ1-5; the D is unclear. This CDR3 reads CASSADGISNQPQHF. In DNA form, the CDR3 reads TGCGCCAGCAGCGCCGACGGGATTAGCAATCAGCCCCAGCATTTT.